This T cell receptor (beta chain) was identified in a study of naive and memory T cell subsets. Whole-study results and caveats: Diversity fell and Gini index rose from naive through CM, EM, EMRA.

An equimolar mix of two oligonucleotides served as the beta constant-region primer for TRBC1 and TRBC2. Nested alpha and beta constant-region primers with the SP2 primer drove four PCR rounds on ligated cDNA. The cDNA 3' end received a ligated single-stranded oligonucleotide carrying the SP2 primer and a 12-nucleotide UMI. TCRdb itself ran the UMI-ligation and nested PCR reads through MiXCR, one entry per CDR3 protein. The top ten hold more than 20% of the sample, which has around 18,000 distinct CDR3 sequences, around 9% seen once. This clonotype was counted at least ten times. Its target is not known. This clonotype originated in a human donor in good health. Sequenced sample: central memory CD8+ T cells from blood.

The CDR3 DNA reads as TGTGCCAGCAGTTACCCCCCCACCGGATCGGCTAATGAGCAGTTCTTC. It translates to CASSYPPTGSANEQFF. V and J are TRBV6-2 or TRBV6-3 and TRBJ2-1; D remains unclear. This CDR3 is built from 16 residues. Trimming stripped 2 bases from V and 7 bases from J, with 18 bases between. Germline loops: CDR1 MNHEY, CDR2 SVGEGT.